This T cell receptor beta chain was found in a study of cytomegalovirus exposure and HLA in healthy donors. Vbeta (60) and Jbeta (13) primers were used in the PCR. The protocol was immunoSEQ multiplex PCR, while the TCRdb copy is restricted to in-frame clones and leaves out a portion. Altogether around 280,000 clones are present, about 90% being singletons, with the ten largest covering 2% to 3%. There are 15 residues in the CDR3. CDR1 is LNHDA and CDR2 is SQIVND in the germline V gene (reference sequence). Trimming took 1 base from V and 4 from J, leaving 14 bases between them. The specimen was PBMCs. The chain carries TRBV19 and TRBJ2-7, with D tentatively TRBD2 (7 bases). The TCR sequence derives from a woman aged 18-29 years in good health and CMV-seronegative. CDR3 sequence (DNA): TGTGCCAGTAGTATAGGGGGGGGGCGCCTTTACGAGCAGTACTTC. This gives the protein CASSIGGGRLYEQYF. The variable domain in full, with the rest retrieved from reference TRBV19 and TRBJ2-7, is DGGITQSPKYLFRKEGQNVTLSCEQNLNHDAMYWYRQDPGQGLRLIYYSQIVNDFQKGDIAEGYSVSREKKESFPLTVTSAQKNPTAFYLCASSIGGGRLYEQYFGPGTRLTVT.